Each of the 30 T cell receptor beta chains below was sequenced from the same sample in a study of blood T cells in healthy people across ages. Sample-barcoded 5' priming and a J-beta primer mix drove a second PCR of about 6 to 12 cycles. TCRdb independently ran MiXCR on the 5' RACE reads; one entry per CDR3 protein. The sample shows more than 650,000 distinct CDR3 sequences, about 53% of them seen only once. The specimen sequenced was blood. Source of these receptors: a man at least 80 years old in good health.

The chain recombines TRBV20-1 with TRBJ2-7, with TRBD2 identical over 10 bases. The CDR3 is made up of 14 amino acids. The germline gives CDR1 DFQATT, CDR2 SNEGSKA (reference sequence). V lost 3 bases, J lost 4 bases, and 6 bases stayed unmatched. The CDR3 DNA reads TGCAGTGCTAGGGATAGCGGGAGGATGTACGAGCAGTACTTC. It is translated as CSARDSGRMYEQYF.

V is TRBV19 and J is TRBJ1-5; TRBD1 matches at 8 bases. This CDR3 has 16 amino acids. Germline CDR1 and CDR2: LNHDA and SQIVND (reference sequence). J lost 3 bases, V lost 5 bases, and 9 bases had no gene match. The CDR3 DNA reads TGTGCCAGTAGTCTGGACAGGGAGGGCCCCAATCAGCCCCAGCATTTT. Amino acid sequence: CASSLDREGPNQPQHF.

The J gene is TRBJ2-4, the V gene TRBV20-1; perhaps TRBD1 as D (5 bases). The germline gives CDR1 DFQATT, CDR2 SNEGSKA (reference sequence). The CDR3 length is 15 residues. V was clipped by 0 bases and J by 0 bases, with 9 bases between them. The CDR3 is CSARDLRVAKNIQYF. CDR3 in DNA: TGCAGTGCTAGAGATCTCAGGGTAGCCAAAAACATTCAGTACTTC.

This chain joins TRBV20-1 and TRBJ2-1, with TRBD2 identical over 11 bases. This CDR3 has 15 residues. J gave up 6 bases and V 3 bases, and 7 bases lay outside the gene matches. Germline V gives CDR1 DFQATT, CDR2 SNEGSKA (reference sequence). In DNA, the CDR3 is TGCAGTGCTAGGTTACTAGCGGGAGCCTCCAATGAGCAGTTCTTC. It translates to CSARLLAGASNEQFF.

This clonotype turned up a few times. The rearrangement links TRBV3-1 to TRBJ1-1, with 8 bases that match TRBD1. V lost 1 base and J lost 10; bases outside the gene matches: 5. This CDR3 comprises 13 residues. Looked up from germline, CDR1 is LGHDT and CDR2 is YNNKEL (reference sequence). The CDR3 is CASSQGTGSAAFF. The CDR3 DNA reads TGTGCCAGCAGCCAAGGGACAGGGAGTGCAGCTTTCTTT.

This clonotype has a handful of counts. The chain carries TRBV12-3 or TRBV12-4 and TRBJ2-5; 11 bases map to TRBD2. V trimming: 1 base; J trimming: 4 bases; junction bases outside the gene matches: 5. The CDR3 loop spans 16 amino acids. CDR3 protein: CASSLELAGVRETQYF. DNA of the CDR3: TGTGCCAGCAGTTTAGAACTAGCGGGAGTTCGAGAGACCCAGTACTTC.

This chain links TRBV20-1 with TRBJ1-2, with TRBD1 matching 7 bases. Germline CDR1 reads DFQATT; CDR2 reads SNEGSKA (reference sequence). J lost 4 bases, V lost 2 bases, and 1 base had no gene match. The CDR3 is 12 residues long. CDR3 sequence (DNA): TGCAGTGCTAGAAACAGGGGCTATGGCTACACCTTC. Translated: CSARNRGYGYTF.

This chain connects TRBV20-1 to TRBJ2-4; 12 bases fit TRBD2. CDR1 is DFQATT, CDR2 SNEGSKA, per germline (reference sequence). The CDR3 spans 15 residues. V shed 0 bases and J 15 bases; nucleotides not matched to a gene: 12. The CDR3: CSARDLVASGRATYF. In nucleotides, the CDR3 is TGCAGTGCTAGAGATTTGGTGGCTAGCGGGAGGGCTACGTACTTC.

There are a few counts of this clonotype. The genes are TRBV25-1 and TRBJ2-5; no clear D. Trimming took off 1 base at V and 2 bases at J, with 8 bases between the two ends. This CDR3 contains 14 residues. Germline CDR1 and CDR2: MGHDK and SYGVNS. The CDR3 sequence: CASSEFGPQETQYF. For the CDR3, the DNA is TGTGCCAGCAGTGAATTTGGGCCTCAAGAGACCCAGTACTTC.

This clonotype was recorded once. The chain joins TRBV20-1 to TRBJ2-4, with D possibly matching TRBD1 (7 bases). Deletions cut 0 bases from V and 13 bases from J, with 22 bases between. The germline V gene has CDR1 DFQATT and CDR2 SNEGSKA (reference sequence). CDR3 length: 15 amino acids. The CDR3 is CSARDRGDSSYGQYF. DNA of the CDR3: TGCAGTGCTAGAGATCGCGGGGACAGCTCCTACGGGCAGTACTTC.

This chain joins TRBV27 and TRBJ2-7, with 7 bases lining up with TRBD2. Looked up from germline, CDR1 is MNHEY and CDR2 is SMNVEV (reference sequence). The CDR3 covers 15 residues. Trimming at V came to 2 bases and at J to 2 bases, leaving 6 bases not matched to a gene. CDR3 nucleotide sequence: TGTGCCAGCAGTTTAACGTCTAGCGGAACCTACGAGCAGTACTTC. It encodes CASSLTSSGTYEQYF.

This clonotype was found a few times. The V and J genes are TRBV20-1 and TRBJ2-4, with 10 bases matching TRBD1. The ends lost 0 bases at V and 6 bases at J; junction bases unmatched: 8. This CDR3 spans 16 amino acids. Germline CDR1 reads DFQATT; CDR2 reads SNEGSKA (reference sequence). The CDR3 DNA sequence: TGCAGTGCTAGAGATGGTGGACAGGGGGTGGGAAACATTCAGTACTTC. Residues: CSARDGGQGVGNIQYF.

In its sample, this clonotype was seen a few times. The chain uses TRBV25-1 and TRBJ2-1; D is perhaps TRBD1 (5 bases). This CDR3 region has 14 residues. V was pared by 7 bases and J by 0 bases, with 10 bases between. The germline gives CDR1 MGHDK, CDR2 SYGVNS. As DNA, the CDR3 is TGTGCCAGCATTGGGGCTGGCTCCTACAATGAGCAGTTCTTC. Protein product: CASIGAGSYNEQFF. The full variable domain, with the rest looked up from reference TRBV25-1 and TRBJ2-1, is EADIYQTPRYLVIGTGKKITLECSQTMGHDKMYWYQQDPGMELHLIHYSYGVNSTEKGDLSSESTVSRIRTEHFPLTLESARPSHTSQYLCASIGAGSYNEQFFGPGTRLTVL.

The V call is TRBV11-2, the J call TRBJ2-5; 7 positions agree with TRBD1. The CDR3 is made up of 14 amino acids. The trim removed 5 bases at V and 5 bases at J, leaving 8 bases unmatched. Per the germline V gene, CDR1 is SGHAT and CDR2 is FQNNGV. CDR3 protein: CASSPYAQGETQYF. The CDR3 DNA reads TGTGCCAGCAGCCCCTACGCACAGGGGGAGACCCAGTACTTC.

V is TRBV2 and J is TRBJ2-3; 12 bases are shared with TRBD2. The CDR3 has 19 residues. V gave up 4 bases and J gave up 14 bases; unmatched junction bases: 25. CDR1 is SNHLY and CDR2 is FYNNEI in the germline V gene. This chain's CDR3 is CASSGRLAGDFSLHGYAYF. The CDR3 nucleotides are TGTGCCAGCAGTGGAAGACTAGCGGGAGACTTTTCCCTACACGGATACGCGTATTTT.

This chain joins TRBV4-1 and TRBJ2-7; the match to TRBD1 covers 10 bases. V lost 1 base, J lost 2 bases, and 5 bases stayed unmatched. Germline V CDR1 and CDR2: MGHRA, YSYEKL. The CDR3 is made up of 16 amino acids. CDR3 sequence reads: CASSQGLTGGPYEQYF. Written as DNA, the CDR3 is TGCGCCAGCAGCCAAGGGCTGACAGGGGGCCCCTACGAGCAGTACTTC.

This clonotype appeared a few times. CDR3 DNA: TGTGCCAGCAGCCGCGACGCGGGCAACTATGGCTACACCTTC. This gives the protein CASSRDAGNYGYTF. The chain has TRBV7-2 and TRBJ1-2, with unresolved D. The V end was cut by 5 bases, the J end by 2 bases, with 12 bases between. This CDR3 is 14 amino acids long. CDR1 and CDR2 from the germline V gene are SGHTA and FQGNSA.

V is TRBV7-9 and J is TRBJ2-1, with D possibly matching TRBD1 (6 bases). V dropped 5 bases and J dropped 6 bases, with 14 bases sitting between them. Germline CDR1 and CDR2: SEHNR and FQNEAQ (reference sequence). The CDR3 has 14 amino acids. The CDR3 spells CASSPLLGANEQFF. Here the CDR3 DNA reads TGTGCCAGCAGCCCTCTGTTGGGGGCCAATGAGCAGTTCTTC. Supplemented by reference TRBV7-9 and TRBJ2-1, the full variable domain reads DTGVSQNPRHKITKRGQNVTFRCDPISEHNRLYWYRQTLGQGPEFLTYFQNEAQLEKSRLLSDRFSAERPKGSFSTLEIQRTEQGDSAMYLCASSPLLGANEQFFGPGTRLTVL.

The CDR3 here is CASSFIGLPNYGYTF. CDR3 bases: TGTGCCAGCAGTTTTATAGGGCTCCCTAACTATGGCTACACCTTC. The V and J genes are TRBV12-3 or TRBV12-4 and TRBJ1-2; D is undetermined. The CDR3 contains 15 residues. V dropped 3 bases and J dropped 0 bases, with 11 bases sitting between them.

This chain links TRBV29-1 with TRBJ1-2, with 12 nucleotides matching TRBD1. J lost 8 bases, V lost 2 bases, and 3 bases had no gene match. The CDR3 runs 13 residues. The germline V gene has CDR1 SQVTM and CDR2 ANQGSEA. The CDR3 DNA sequence: TGCAGCGTTGAAAGGGACAGGGGGCAAGGCTACACCTTC. This gives the protein CSVERDRGQGYTF.

The chain recombines TRBV3-1 with TRBJ1-1; D unclear. V lost 6 bases, J lost 1 base, and 6 bases lay in between. The CDR3 spans 12 residues. Germline V CDR1 and CDR2: LGHDT, YNNKEL (reference sequence). CDR3 in amino acids: CASSQANTEAFF. Here the CDR3 DNA reads TGTGCCAGCAGTCAGGCGAACACTGAAGCTTTCTTT.

The table lists this clonotype with a few counts. V is TRBV29-1 and J is TRBJ2-1; weak D call: TRBD1 (6 bases). V lost 6 bases and J lost 0, with 15 bases in between. Germline values: CDR1 SQVTM, CDR2 ANQGSEA. The CDR3 is made up of 15 amino acids. CDR3 region: CSVKRTVASYNEQFF. The CDR3 nucleotides read TGCAGCGTGAAAAGGACAGTAGCCTCCTACAATGAGCAGTTCTTC.

This clonotype was detected a few times. The V gene is TRBV20-1, the J gene TRBJ1-1; tentative D call: TRBD1 (6 bases). CDR1 and CDR2 from the germline V gene are DFQATT and SNEGSKA (reference sequence). V was pared by 1 base and J by 3 bases, with 15 bases between. CDR3 size: 15 residues. CDR3 in amino acids: CSARGVKRGYTEAFF. The CDR3 DNA follows: TGCAGTGCTAGAGGGGTGAAGAGGGGGTACACTGAAGCTTTCTTT.

This chain joins TRBV20-1 and TRBJ1-6; D call uncertain. The V gene lost 0 bases and the J gene lost 8 bases, with 5 bases spanning the gap. This CDR3 spans 12 amino acids. CDR1 and CDR2 from the germline V gene are DFQATT and SNEGSKA (reference sequence). CDR3 region: CSARDRYSPLHF. CDR3 in DNA: TGCAGTGCTAGAGATCGGTATTCACCCCTCCACTTT.

The J gene is TRBJ2-2, the V gene TRBV12-3 or TRBV12-4, with D possibly TRBD1 on 5 matching bases. Trimming stripped 8 bases from V and 10 bases from J, with 14 bases between. The CDR3 totals 12 residues. The CDR3 sequence is CASFREPEELFF. The CDR3 bases are TGTGCCAGCTTCAGGGAACCCGAGGAGCTGTTTTTT.

Here the CDR3 reads CASSSEGRGAYEQYF. The CDR3 nucleotides are TGTGCCAGTAGTTCGGAGGGGCGCGGGGCCTACGAGCAGTACTTC. The chain is built from TRBV19 and TRBJ2-7; D is possibly TRBD2 (6 bases). With 5 bases removed from V and 2 bases from J, the gap between germline ends came to 16 bases. CDR3 length equals 15 residues. Per the germline V gene, CDR1 is LNHDA and CDR2 is SQIVND (reference sequence).

The rearrangement joins TRBV4-2 to TRBJ2-4, with TRBD1 matching over 10 bases. Trimming took 3 bases from V and 2 from J; bases not matched to a gene: 4. The CDR3 runs to 16 residues. The germline V gene has CDR1 LGHNA and CDR2 YNFKEQ. CDR3 coding DNA: TGTGCCAGCAGCCAGACGGGACAGGGGACCAAAAACATTCAGTACTTC. Translated, it gives CASSQTGQGTKNIQYF.

The V and J genes are TRBV2 and TRBJ1-2; no firm D call. This CDR3 is 14 amino acids long. The ends were cut back, 5 bases at V and 6 bases at J, with 16 bases in the middle. The germline V gene encodes CDR1 SNHLY and CDR2 FYNNEI. CDR3 in DNA: TGTGCCAGCAGTCGCCGTGGGGATAGGGATGGCTACACCTTC. Amino acid sequence: CASSRRGDRDGYTF.

J is TRBJ1-6 and V is TRBV2; D remains ambiguous. V was clipped by 6 bases and J by 6 bases, with 6 bases between them. This CDR3 is built from 12 residues. Germline V gene data show CDR1 as SNHLY and CDR2 as FYNNEI. The CDR3 bases are TGTGCCAGCAGGGTCTCTAATTCACCCCTCCACTTT. Encoded protein: CASRVSNSPLHF.

The rearrangement links TRBV5-5 to TRBJ2-4, with D perhaps given as TRBD1 or TRBD2 (5 bases each). The better agreement between TRBJ2-7 and the DNA end casts doubt on the J call. The CDR3 runs to 14 residues. Germline values: CDR1 SGHKS, CDR2 YYEKEE (reference sequence). CDR3 coding DNA: TGTGCCAGCAGCATGGCCCCACGGGGCAGCGAGCAGTACTTC. Amino acids: CASSMAPRGSEQYF.